This TCR beta chain was captured by sequencing in a study of T-cell reconstitution after alpha-beta-depleted transplantation in children (dated by TCRdb to 2016 to 2017). In the study overall: T-cell immune reconstitution after TCRalphabeta/CD19-depleted allogeneic hematopoietic cell transplantation in children was quantitatively tracked in the study by means of TCR repertoire profiling.

Its CDR3 holds 14 amino acids, cysteine through phenylalanine. The entry retains the CDR3 DNA only, 42 bases that are in frame from base 1. Taken from the germline V gene (reference sequence), the CDR1 and CDR2 loops are DFQATT and SNEGSKA. Ends trimmed: V by 5 bases, J by 4 bases; bases unmatched to a gene: 5. This clonotype has ten or more counts. It has no known antigen specificity. There are no base qualities to consult, and no much larger clone falls within one base. Library method: PCR. The listed sequencing device is Illumina HiSeq 2500. Molecular barcoding was employed in the preparation of TCR libraries, with unique molecular identifiers being used to normalize TCRbeta repertoire quantification. Through fastp at Q25 and MiXCR, TCRdb rebuilt clones from the public reads, retaining in-frame beta chains. Rows with a matching CDR3 protein are joined into one entry that keeps the most common DNA and genes. For this sample there are some 340,000 distinct CDR3 sequences; over 9% appear just once. Jointly, the top ten make up about 2.3% of the sample.

This specimen consisted of PBMCs from the stem cell graft donor, obtained from the stem cell graft. The receptor was derived from a human donor who donated a stem cell graft to a child with acute lymphoblastic leukemia. The rearrangement combines TRBV20-1 with TRBJ2-1, and 10 junctional nucleotides match TRBD2. The CDR3 is CSASLAGVYNEQFF. In nucleotide form, the sequence is TGCAGTGCTTCTCTAGCGGGAGTGTACAATGAGCAGTTCTTC.